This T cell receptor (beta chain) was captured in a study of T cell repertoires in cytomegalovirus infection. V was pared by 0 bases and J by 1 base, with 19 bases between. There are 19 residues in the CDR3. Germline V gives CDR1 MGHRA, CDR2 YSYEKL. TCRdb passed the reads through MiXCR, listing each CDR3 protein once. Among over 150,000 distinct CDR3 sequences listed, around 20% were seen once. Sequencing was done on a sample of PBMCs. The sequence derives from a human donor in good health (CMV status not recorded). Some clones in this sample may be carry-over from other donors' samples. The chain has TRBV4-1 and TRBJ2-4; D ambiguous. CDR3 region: CASSQEWGTTPLAKNIQYF. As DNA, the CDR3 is TGCGCCAGCAGCCAAGAATGGGGAACTACCCCCCTCGCCAAAAACATTCAGTACTTC.